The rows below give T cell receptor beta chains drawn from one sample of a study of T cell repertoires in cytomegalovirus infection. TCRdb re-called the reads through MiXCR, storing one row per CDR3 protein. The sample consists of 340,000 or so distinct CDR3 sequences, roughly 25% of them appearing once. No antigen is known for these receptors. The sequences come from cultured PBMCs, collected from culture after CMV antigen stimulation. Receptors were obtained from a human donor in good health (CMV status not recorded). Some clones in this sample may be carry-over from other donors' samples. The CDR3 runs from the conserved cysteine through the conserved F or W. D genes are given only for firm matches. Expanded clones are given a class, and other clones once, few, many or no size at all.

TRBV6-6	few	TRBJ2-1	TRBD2	CASSRGLAVLTYNEQFF	TGTGCCAGCAGTCGAGGACTAGCGGTGCTAACCTACAATGAGCAGTTCTTC
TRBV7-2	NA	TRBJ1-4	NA	CASSLFPGSNEKLFF	TGTGCCAGCAGCTTATTTCCAGGATCTAATGAAAAACTGTTTTTT
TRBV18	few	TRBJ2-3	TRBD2	CASSPPEAGVVDTQYF	TGTGCCAGCTCACCACCGGAAGCGGGAGTGGTGGATACGCAGTATTTT
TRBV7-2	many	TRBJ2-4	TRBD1	CASSPPGRTGVRNIQYF	TGTGCCAGCAGCCCCCCAGGGCGAACAGGGGTTCGAAACATTCAGTACTTC
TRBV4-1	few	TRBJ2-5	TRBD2	CASSQDPPSGQETQYF	TGCGCCAGCAGCCAAGACCCCCCTAGCGGGCAAGAGACCCAGTACTTC
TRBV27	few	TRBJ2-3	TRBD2	CASSFSGRAVGTDTQYF	TGTGCCAGCAGTTTCTCCGGGAGGGCCGTAGGAACAGATACGCAGTATTTT
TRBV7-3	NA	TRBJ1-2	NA	CASGPGHQNEYGYTF	TGTGCCAGCGGCCCCGGGCACCAAAACGAATATGGCTACACCTTC
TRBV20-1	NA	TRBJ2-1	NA	CSATGQGVELAGDNEQFF	TGCAGTGCTACCGGACAGGGGGTAGAACTAGCGGGGGACAATGAGCAGTTCTTC
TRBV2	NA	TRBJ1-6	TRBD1	CASSGGTGSGNSPLHF	TGTGCCAGCAGTGGGGGGACAGGGTCTGGAAATTCACCCCTCCACTTT
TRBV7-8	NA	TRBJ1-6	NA	CASSPNRVDSPLHF	TGTGCCAGCAGCCCGAACCGTGTGGATTCACCCCTCCACTTT
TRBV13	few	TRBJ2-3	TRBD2	CASSGRGLASDTQYF	TGTGCCAGCAGCGGACGGGGACTAGCTTCAGATACGCAGTATTTT
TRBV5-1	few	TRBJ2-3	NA	CASSYRQGTDTQYF	TGCGCCAGCAGCTACCGACAGGGCACAGATACGCAGTATTTT
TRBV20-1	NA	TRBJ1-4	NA	CSARGPSLNEKLFF	TGCAGTGCTAGAGGCCCCAGTCTGAATGAAAAACTGTTTTTT
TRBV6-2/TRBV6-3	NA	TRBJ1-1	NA	CASSKYFGNTEAFF	TGTGCCAGCAGTAAATACTTCGGGAACACTGAAGCTTTCTTT
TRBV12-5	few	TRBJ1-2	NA	CASGNSNGYTF	TGTGCTAGTGGGAATTCAAATGGCTACACCTTC
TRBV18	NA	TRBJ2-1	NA	CASSPQRRLSRAHNEQFF	TGTGCCAGCTCACCCCAACGTCGTCTGAGCAGGGCCCACAATGAGCAGTTCTTC
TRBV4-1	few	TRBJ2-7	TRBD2	CASSHRGQTGGFYEQYF	TGCGCCAGCAGCCACCGGGGTCAAACGGGAGGTTTCTACGAGCAGTACTTC
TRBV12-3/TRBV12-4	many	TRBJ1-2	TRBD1	CASSLTGGLDYGYTF	TGTGCCAGCAGTTTGACAGGGGGCCTGGACTATGGCTACACCTTC
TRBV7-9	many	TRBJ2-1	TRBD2	CASSLVDGRAGNEQFF	TGTGCCAGCAGCTTAGTAGACGGGAGGGCTGGTAATGAGCAGTTCTTC